This T cell receptor beta chain emerged from a study of blood T cell repertoires in COVID-19. The overall study: The United States, Italy and Spain supplied acute and convalescent COVID-19 samples. T cells, B-cell-depleted T cells, or PBMCs supplied cDNA or gDNA.

Authors' data handling: Scientists estimated how many nucleated cells there were by amplifying reference gene primers. TCRdb's copy holds only in-frame clones and misses some; the assay was immunoSEQ multiplex PCR. V and J calls and clone size are as listed in that table; D and trimming were resolved from the DNA. This sample carries about 280,000 clones, around 90% of them seen once, and the ten largest clones take about 8.6%. The ends lost 5 bases at V and 1 base at J; junction bases unmatched: 10. Per the germline V gene, CDR1 is MNHEY and CDR2 is SVGEGT. This CDR3 contains 17 residues. Material for sequencing was peripheral blood. V gene TRBV6-2 or TRBV6-3 combines with J gene TRBJ1-4, with TRBD1 matching 7 bases. This sequence was found in a man younger than 35 with active or convalescent COVID-19. CDR3 protein: CASSRTGRVGTNEKLFF. The CDR3 bases are TGTGCCAGCAGTCGGACAGGACGAGTGGGAACTAATGAAAAACTGTTTTTT.